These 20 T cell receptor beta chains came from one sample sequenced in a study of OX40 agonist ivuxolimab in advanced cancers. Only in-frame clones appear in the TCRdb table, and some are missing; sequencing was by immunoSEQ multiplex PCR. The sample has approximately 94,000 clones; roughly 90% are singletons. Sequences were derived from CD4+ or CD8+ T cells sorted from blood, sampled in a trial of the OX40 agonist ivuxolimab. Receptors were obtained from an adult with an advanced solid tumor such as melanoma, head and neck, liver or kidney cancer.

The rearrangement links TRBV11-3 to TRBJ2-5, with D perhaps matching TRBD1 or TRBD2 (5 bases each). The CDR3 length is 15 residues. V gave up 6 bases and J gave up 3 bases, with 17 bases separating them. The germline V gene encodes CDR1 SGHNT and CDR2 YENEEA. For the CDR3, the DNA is TGTGCCAGCAGTCAGCATCCGGGACCCGAAGAGACCCAGTACTTC. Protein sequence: CASSQHPGPEETQYF. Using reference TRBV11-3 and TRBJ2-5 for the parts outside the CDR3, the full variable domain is EAGVVQSPRYKIIEKKQPVAFWCNPISGHNTLYWYLQNLGQGPELLIRYENEEAVDDSQLPKDRFSAERLKGVDSTLKIQPAELGDSAVYLCASSQHPGPEETQYFGPGTRLLVL.

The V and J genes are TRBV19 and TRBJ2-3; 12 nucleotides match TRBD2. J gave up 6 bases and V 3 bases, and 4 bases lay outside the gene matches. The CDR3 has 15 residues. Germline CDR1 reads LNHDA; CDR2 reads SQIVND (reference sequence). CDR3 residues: CASSMTSGGPDTQYF. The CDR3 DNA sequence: TGTGCCAGTAGTATGACTAGCGGGGGCCCGGATACGCAGTATTTT.

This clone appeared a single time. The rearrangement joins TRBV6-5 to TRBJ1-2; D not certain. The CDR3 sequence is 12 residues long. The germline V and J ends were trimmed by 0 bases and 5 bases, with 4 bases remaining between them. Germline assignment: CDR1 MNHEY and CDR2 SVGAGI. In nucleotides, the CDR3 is TGTGCCAGCAGTTACTCCCTGTATGGCTACACCTTC. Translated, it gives CASSYSLYGYTF.

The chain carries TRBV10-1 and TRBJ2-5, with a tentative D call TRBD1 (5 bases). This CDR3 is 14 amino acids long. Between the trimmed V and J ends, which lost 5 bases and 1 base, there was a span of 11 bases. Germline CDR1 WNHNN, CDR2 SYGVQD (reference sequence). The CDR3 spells CASSSRQIQETQYF. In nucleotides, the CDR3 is TGCGCCAGCAGTTCGAGACAGATCCAAGAGACCCAGTACTTC.

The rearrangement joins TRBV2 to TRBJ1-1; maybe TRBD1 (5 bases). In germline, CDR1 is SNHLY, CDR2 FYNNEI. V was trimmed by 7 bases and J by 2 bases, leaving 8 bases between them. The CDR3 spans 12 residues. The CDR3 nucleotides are TGTGCCAGCAATCGGGACAACACTGAAGCTTTCTTT. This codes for CASNRDNTEAFF.

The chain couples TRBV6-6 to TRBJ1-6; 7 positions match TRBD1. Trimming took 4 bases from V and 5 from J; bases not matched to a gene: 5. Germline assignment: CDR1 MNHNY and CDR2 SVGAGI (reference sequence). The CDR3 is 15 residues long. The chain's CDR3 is CASSSPGTDNSPLHF. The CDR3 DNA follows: TGTGCCAGCAGTTCACCCGGGACAGATAATTCACCCCTCCACTTT.

The CDR3 spells CASSLEVVEQPQHF. CDR3 DNA sequence: TGTGCCAGCAGCTTAGAAGTGGTTGAGCAGCCCCAGCATTTT. The chain combines TRBV7-8 with TRBJ1-5; no reliable D call. The CDR3 sequence is 14 residues long. V shed 1 base and J shed 7 bases, with 11 bases lying between them. Germline loops: CDR1 SGHVS, CDR2 FQNEAQ.

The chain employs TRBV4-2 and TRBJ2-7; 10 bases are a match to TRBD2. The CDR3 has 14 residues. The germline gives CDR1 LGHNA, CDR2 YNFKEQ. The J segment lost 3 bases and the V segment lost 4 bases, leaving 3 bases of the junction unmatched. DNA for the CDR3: TGTGCCAGCAGCCGGGTAGCGGGGGGCTACGAGCAGTACTTC. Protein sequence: CASSRVAGGYEQYF.

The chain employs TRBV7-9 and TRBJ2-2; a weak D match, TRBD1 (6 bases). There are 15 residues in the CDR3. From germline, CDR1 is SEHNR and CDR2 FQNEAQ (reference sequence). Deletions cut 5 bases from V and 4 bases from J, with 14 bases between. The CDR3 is CASSPTGHGTGELFF. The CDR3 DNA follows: TGTGCCAGCAGCCCAACAGGGCACGGCACCGGGGAGCTGTTTTTT. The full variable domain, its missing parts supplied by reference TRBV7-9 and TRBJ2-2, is DTGVSQNPRHKITKRGQNVTFRCDPISEHNRLYWYRQTLGQGPEFLTYFQNEAQLEKSRLLSDRFSAERPKGSFSTLEIQRTEQGDSAMYLCASSPTGHGTGELFFGEGSRLTVL.

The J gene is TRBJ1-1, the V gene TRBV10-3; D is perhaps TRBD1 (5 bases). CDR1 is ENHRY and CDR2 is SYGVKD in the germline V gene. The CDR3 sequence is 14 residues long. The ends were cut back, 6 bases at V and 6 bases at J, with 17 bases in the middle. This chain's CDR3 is CAIRGDGGVSEAFF. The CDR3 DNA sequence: TGTGCCATCAGAGGGGATGGGGGGGTCTCTGAAGCTTTCTTT.

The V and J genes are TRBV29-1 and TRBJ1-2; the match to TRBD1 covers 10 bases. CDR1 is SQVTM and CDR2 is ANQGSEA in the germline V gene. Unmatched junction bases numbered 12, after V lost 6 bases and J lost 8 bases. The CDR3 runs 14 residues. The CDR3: CSVGTGEMAYGYTF. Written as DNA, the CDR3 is TGCAGCGTCGGGACAGGGGAAATGGCGTACGGCTACACCTTC.

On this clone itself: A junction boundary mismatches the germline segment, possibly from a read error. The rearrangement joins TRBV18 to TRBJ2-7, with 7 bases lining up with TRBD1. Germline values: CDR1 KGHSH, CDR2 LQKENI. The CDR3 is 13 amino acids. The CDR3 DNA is TGTGCCAGCTCATCCTTTGACAGGGAAGGGTCGCACTTC. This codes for CASSSFDREGSHF.

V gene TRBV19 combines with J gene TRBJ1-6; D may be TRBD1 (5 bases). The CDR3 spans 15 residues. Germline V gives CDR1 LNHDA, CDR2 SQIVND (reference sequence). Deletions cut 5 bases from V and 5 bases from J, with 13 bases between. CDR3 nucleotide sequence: TGTGCCAGTAGTCTGGGGCAGTCTGATAATTCACCCCTCCACTTT. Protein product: CASSLGQSDNSPLHF.

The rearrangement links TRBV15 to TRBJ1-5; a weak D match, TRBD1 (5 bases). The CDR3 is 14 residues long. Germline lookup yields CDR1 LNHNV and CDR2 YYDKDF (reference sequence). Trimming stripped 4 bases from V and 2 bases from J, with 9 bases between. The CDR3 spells CATSTDRRNQPQHF. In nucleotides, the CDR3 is TGTGCCACCAGCACCGACAGACGCAATCAGCCCCAGCATTTT.

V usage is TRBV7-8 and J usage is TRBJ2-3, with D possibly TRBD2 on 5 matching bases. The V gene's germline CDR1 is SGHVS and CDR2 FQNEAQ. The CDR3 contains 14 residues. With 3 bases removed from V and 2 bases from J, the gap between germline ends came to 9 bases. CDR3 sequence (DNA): TGTGCCAGCAGCTTGGAGGTTCCCACAGATACGCAGTATTTT. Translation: CASSLEVPTDTQYF. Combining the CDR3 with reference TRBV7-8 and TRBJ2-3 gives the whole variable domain GAGVSQSPRYKVAKRGQDVALRCDPISGHVSLFWYQQALGQGPEFLTYFQNEAQLDKSGLPSDRFFAERPEGSVSTLKIQRTQQEDSAVYLCASSLEVPTDTQYFGPGTRLTVL.

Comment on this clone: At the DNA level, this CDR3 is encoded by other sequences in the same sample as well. CDR3: CAWRRGYEQYF. The CDR3 DNA is TGTGCCTGGAGAAGAGGGTACGAGCAGTACTTC. The chain links TRBV30 to TRBJ2-7; D may be TRBD2 (5 bases). With 3 bases removed from V and 4 bases from J, the gap between germline ends came to 7 bases. The CDR3 is made up of 11 amino acids. The V gene's germline CDR1 is GTSNPN and CDR2 SVGIG (reference sequence).

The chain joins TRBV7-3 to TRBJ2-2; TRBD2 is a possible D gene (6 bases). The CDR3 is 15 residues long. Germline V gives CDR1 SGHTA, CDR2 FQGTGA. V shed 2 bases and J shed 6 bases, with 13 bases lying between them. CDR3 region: CASSLGGTGPGELFF. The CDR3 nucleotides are TGTGCCAGCAGCTTAGGCGGGACCGGCCCCGGGGAGCTGTTTTTT.

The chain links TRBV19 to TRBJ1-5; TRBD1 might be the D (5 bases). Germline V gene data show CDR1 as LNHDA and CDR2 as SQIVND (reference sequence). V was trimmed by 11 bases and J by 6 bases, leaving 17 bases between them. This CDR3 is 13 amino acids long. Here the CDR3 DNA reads TGTGCCTGCGGGCAGGGAGTCAGTCAGCCCCAGCATTTT. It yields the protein CACGQGVSQPQHF. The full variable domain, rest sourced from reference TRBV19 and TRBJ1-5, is DGGITQSPKYLFRKEGQNVTLSCEQNLNHDAMYWYRQDPGQGLRLIYYSQIVNDFQKGDIAEGYSVSREKKESFPLTVTSAQKNPTAFYLCACGQGVSQPQHFGDGTRLSIL.

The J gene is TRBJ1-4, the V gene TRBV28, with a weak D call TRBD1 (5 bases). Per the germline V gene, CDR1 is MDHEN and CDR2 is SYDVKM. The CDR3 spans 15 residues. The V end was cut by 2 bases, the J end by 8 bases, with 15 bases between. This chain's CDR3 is CASSLPQGGDEKLFF. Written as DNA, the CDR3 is TGTGCCAGCAGTTTACCTCAGGGCGGGGACGAAAAACTGTTTTTT.

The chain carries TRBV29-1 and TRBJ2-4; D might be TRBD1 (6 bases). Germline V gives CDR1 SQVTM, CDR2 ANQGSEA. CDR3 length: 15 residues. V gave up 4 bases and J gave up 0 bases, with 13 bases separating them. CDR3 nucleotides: TGCAGCGTTGCCAAGGACAGACTAGCCAAAAACATTCAGTACTTC. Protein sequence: CSVAKDRLAKNIQYF. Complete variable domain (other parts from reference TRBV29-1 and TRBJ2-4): SAVISQKPSRDICQRGTSLTIQCQVDSQVTMMFWYRQQPGQSLTLIATANQGSEATYESGFVIDKFPISRPNLTFSTLTVSNMSPEDSSIYLCSVAKDRLAKNIQYFGAGTRLSVL.